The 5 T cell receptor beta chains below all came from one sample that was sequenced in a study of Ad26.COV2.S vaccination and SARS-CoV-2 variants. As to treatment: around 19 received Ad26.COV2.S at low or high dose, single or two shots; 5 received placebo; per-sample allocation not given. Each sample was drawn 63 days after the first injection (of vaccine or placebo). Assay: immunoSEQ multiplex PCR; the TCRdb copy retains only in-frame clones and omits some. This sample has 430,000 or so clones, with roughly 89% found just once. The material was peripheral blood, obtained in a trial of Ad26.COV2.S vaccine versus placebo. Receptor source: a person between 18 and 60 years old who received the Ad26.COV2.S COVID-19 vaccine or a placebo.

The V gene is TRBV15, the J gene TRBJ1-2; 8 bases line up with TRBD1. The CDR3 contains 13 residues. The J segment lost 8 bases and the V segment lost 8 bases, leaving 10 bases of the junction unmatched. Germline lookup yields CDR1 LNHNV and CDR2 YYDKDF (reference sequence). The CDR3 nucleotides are TGTGCCACCTCGAGGGACAGGAAGTCCGGCTACACCTTC. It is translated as CATSRDRKSGYTF. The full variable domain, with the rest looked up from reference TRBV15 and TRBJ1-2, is DAMVIQNPRYQVTQFGKPVTLSCSQTLNHNVMYWYQQKSSQAPKLLFHYYDKDFNNEADTPDNFQSRRPNTSFCFLDIRSPGLGDTAMYLCATSRDRKSGYTFGSGTRLTVV.

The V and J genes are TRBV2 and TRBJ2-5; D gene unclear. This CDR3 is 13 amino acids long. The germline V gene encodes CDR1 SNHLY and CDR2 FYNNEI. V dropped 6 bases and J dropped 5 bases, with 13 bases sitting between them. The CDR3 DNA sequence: TGTGCCAGCAGCGCCTCACCGTTGGAGACCCAGTACTTC. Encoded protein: CASSASPLETQYF.

The CDR3 region has the DNA TGTGCCAGCAGCTTCCTACTAGTTTTGGAGGACTCTAATGAAAAACTGTTTTTT. It is translated as CASSFLLVLEDSNEKLFF. This sequence joins TRBV7-9 and TRBJ1-4; D is ambiguous. This CDR3 is 18 amino acids long. V lost 3 bases to trimming and J lost 3 bases, with 20 bases between them. Germline values: CDR1 SEHNR, CDR2 FQNEAQ (reference sequence).

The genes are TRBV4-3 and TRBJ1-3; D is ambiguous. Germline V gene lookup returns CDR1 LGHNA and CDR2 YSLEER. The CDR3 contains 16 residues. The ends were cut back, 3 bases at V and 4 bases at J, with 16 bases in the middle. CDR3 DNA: TGCGCCAGCAGCCAGGATGGGGAGGACGGGGGAAACACCATATATTTT. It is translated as CASSQDGEDGGNTIYF.

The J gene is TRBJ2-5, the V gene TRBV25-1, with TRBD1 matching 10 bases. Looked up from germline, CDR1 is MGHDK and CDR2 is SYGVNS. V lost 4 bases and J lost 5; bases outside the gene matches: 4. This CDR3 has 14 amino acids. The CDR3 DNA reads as TGTGCCAGCAGTGGCGGGACAGGGGTGGAGACCCAGTACTTC. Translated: CASSGGTGVETQYF. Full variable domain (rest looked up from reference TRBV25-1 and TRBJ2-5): EADIYQTPRYLVIGTGKKITLECSQTMGHDKMYWYQQDPGMELHLIHYSYGVNSTEKGDLSSESTVSRIRTEHFPLTLESARPSHTSQYLCASSGGTGVETQYFGPGTRLLVL.